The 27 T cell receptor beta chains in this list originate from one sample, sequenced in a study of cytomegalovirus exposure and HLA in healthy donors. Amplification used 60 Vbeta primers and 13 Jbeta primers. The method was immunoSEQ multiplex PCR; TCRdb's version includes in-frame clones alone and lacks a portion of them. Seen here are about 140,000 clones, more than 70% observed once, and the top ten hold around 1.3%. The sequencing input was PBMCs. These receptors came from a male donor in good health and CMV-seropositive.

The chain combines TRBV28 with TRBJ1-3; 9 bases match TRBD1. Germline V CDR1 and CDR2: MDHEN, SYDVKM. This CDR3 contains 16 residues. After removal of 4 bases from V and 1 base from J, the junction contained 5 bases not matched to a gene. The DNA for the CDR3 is TGTGCCAGCAGTTACTACAGGGGGCGATCTGGAAACACCATATATTTT. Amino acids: CASSYYRGRSGNTIYF.

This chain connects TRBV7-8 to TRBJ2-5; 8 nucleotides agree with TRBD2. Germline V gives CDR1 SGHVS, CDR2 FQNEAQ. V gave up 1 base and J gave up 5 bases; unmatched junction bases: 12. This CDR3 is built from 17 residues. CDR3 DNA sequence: TGTGCCAGCAGCTTAGGGAGCGGGAGTTTGGGTCGGGAGACCCAGTACTTC. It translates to CASSLGSGSLGRETQYF.

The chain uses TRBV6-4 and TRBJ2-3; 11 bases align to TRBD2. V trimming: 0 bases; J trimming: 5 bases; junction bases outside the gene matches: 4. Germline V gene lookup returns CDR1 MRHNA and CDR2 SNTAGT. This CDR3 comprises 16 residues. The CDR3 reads CASSDSLTSGRDTQYF. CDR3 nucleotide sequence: TGTGCCAGCAGTGACTCGTTAACTAGCGGGAGAGATACGCAGTATTTT.

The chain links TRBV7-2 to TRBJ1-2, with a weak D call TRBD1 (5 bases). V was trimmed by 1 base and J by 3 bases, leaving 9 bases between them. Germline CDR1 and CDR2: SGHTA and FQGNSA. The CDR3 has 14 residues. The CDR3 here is CASSLERDYYGYTF. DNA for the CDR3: TGTGCCAGCAGCTTAGAACGGGACTACTATGGCTACACCTTC.

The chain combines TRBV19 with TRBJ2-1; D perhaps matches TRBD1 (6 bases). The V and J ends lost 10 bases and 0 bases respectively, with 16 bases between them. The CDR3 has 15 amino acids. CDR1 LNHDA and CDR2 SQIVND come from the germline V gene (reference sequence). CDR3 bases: TGTGCCATCGGGGCCCTAGGGGGCTCCTACAATGAGCAGTTCTTC. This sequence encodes CAIGALGGSYNEQFF.

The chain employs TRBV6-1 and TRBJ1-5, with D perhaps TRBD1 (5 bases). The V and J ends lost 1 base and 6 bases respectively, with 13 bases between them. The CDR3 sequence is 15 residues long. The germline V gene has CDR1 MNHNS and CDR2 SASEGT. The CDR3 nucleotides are TGTGCCAGCAGTGAAGAGGGGCAGGCTTCTCAGCCCCAGCATTTT. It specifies CASSEEGQASQPQHF.

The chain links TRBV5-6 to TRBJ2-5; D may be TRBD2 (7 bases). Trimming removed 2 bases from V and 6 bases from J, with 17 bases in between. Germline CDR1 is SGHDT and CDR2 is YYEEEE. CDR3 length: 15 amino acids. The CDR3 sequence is CASSLVNRGAKTQYF. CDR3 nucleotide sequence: TGTGCCAGCAGCTTAGTTAACCGGGGGGCCAAGACCCAGTACTTC.

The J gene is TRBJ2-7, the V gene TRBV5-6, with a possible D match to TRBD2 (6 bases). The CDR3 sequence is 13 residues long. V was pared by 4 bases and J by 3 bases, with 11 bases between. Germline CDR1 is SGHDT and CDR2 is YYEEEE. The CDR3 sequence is CASSPGLSYEQYF. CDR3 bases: TGTGCCAGCAGCCCCGGACTAAGCTACGAGCAGTACTTC. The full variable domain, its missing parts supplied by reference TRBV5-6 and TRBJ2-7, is DAGVTQSPTHLIKTRGQQVTLRCSPKSGHDTVSWYQQALGQGPQFIFQYYEEEERQRGNFPDRFSGHQFPNYSSELNVNALLLGDSALYLCASSPGLSYEQYFGPGTRLTVT.

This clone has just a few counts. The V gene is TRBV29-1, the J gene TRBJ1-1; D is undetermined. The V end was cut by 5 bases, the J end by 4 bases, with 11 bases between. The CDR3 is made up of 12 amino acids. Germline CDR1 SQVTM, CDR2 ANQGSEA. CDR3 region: CSVRRWATEAFF. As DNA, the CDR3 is TGCAGCGTTAGACGTTGGGCCACTGAAGCTTTCTTT.

The CDR3 sequence is CASSAATGGTYNEQFF. CDR3 in DNA: TGTGCCAGCAGCGCTGCTACGGGAGGGACCTACAATGAGCAGTTCTTC. This chain joins TRBV7-9 and TRBJ2-1, with 8 bases lining up with TRBD2. Looked up from germline, CDR1 is SEHNR and CDR2 is FQNEAQ (reference sequence). The CDR3 has 16 residues. Unmatched junction bases numbered 8, after V lost 5 bases and J lost 2 bases. Supplemented by reference TRBV7-9 and TRBJ2-1, the full variable domain reads DTGVSQNPRHKITKRGQNVTFRCDPISEHNRLYWYRQTLGQGPEFLTYFQNEAQLEKSRLLSDRFSAERPKGSFSTLEIQRTEQGDSAMYLCASSAATGGTYNEQFFGPGTRLTVL.

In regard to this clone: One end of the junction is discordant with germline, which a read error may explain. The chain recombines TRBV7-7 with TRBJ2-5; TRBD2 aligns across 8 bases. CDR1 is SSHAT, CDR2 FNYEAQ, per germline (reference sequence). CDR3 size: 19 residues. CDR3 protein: CASSPTMWDGREGKETQYF. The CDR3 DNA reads TGTGCTAGCAGCCCGACAATGTGGGATGGACGGGAGGGCAAAGAGACCCAGTACTTC. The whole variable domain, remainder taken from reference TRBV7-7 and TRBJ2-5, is GAGVSQSPRYKVTKRGQDVTLRCDPISSHATLYWYQQALGQGPEFLTYFNYEAQPDKSGLPSDRFSAERPEGSISTLTIQRTEQRDSAMYRCASSPTMWDGREGKETQYFGPGTRLLVL.

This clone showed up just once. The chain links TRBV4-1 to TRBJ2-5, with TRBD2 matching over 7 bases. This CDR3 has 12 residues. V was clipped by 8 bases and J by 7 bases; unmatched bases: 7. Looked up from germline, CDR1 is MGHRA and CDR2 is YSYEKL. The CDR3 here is CASWGGGRTQYF. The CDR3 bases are TGCGCCAGCTGGGGGGGAGGGAGGACCCAGTACTTC.

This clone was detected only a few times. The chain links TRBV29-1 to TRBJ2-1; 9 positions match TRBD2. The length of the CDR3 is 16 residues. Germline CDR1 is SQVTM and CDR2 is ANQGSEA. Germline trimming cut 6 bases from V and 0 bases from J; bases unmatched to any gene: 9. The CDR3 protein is CSVRVRGGASYNEQFF. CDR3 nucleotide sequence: TGCAGCGTCCGAGTACGCGGGGGGGCCTCCTACAATGAGCAGTTCTTC.

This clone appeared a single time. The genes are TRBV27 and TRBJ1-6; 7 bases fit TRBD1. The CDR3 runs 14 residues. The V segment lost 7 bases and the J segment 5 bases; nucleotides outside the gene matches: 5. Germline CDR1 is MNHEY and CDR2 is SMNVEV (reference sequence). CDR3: CASTTGVNNSPLHF. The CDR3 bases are TGTGCCAGCACCACAGGGGTCAATAATTCACCCCTCCACTTT.

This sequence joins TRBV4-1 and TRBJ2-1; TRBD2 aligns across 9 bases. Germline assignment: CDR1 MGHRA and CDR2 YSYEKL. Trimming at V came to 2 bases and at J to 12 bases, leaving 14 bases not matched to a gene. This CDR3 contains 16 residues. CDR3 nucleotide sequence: TGCGCCAGCAGCCAACCCTCTGGCGGGAGGGCTAGTCGGCAGTTCTTC. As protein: CASSQPSGGRASRQFF.

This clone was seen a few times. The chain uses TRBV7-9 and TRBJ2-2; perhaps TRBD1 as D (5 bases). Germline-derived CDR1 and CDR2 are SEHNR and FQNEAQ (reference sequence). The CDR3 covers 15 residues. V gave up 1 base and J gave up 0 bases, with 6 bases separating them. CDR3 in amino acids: CASSLGRANTGELFF. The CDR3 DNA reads TGTGCCAGCAGCTTAGGCAGGGCGAACACCGGGGAGCTGTTTTTT.

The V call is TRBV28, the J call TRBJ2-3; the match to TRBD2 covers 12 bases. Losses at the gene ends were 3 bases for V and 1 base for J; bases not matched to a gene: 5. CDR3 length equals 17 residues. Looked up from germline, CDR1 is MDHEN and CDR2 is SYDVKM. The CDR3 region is CASSFPGTSGRTDTQYF. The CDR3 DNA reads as TGTGCCAGCAGTTTCCCTGGGACTAGCGGGCGCACAGATACGCAGTATTTT.

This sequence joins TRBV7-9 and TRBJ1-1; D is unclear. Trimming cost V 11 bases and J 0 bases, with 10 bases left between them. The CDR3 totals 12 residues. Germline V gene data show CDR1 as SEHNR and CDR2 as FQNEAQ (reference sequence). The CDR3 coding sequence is TGTGCCGCTATGCGGATGAACACTGAAGCTTTCTTT. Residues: CAAMRMNTEAFF.

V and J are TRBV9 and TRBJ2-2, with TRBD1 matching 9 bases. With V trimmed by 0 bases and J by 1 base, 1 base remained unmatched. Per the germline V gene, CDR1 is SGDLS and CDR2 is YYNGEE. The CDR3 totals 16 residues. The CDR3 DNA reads TGTGCCAGCAGCGTAGTGACAGGGGGGAACACCGGGGAGCTGTTTTTT. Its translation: CASSVVTGGNTGELFF. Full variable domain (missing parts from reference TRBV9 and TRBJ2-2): DSGVTQTPKHLITATGQRVTLRCSPRSGDLSVYWYQQSLDQGLQFLIQYYNGEERAKGNILERFSAQQFPDLHSELNLSSLELGDSALYFCASSVVTGGNTGELFFGEGSRLTVL.

The CDR3 reads CASSFTGGSHQPQHF. The CDR3 DNA reads as TGTGCCAGTAGTTTCACAGGGGGTTCCCATCAGCCCCAGCATTTT. J is TRBJ1-5 and V is TRBV19; 8 bases match TRBD1. The CDR3 consists of 15 residues. CDR1 is LNHDA and CDR2 is SQIVND in the germline V gene (reference sequence). J lost 5 bases, V lost 5 bases, and 8 bases had no gene match.

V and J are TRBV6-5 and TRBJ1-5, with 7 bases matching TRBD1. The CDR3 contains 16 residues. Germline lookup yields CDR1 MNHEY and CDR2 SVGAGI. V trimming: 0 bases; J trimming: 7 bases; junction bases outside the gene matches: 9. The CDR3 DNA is TGTGCCAGCAGTTACTCGATGGGACAGTCGACCCAGCCCCAGCATTTT. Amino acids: CASSYSMGQSTQPQHF.

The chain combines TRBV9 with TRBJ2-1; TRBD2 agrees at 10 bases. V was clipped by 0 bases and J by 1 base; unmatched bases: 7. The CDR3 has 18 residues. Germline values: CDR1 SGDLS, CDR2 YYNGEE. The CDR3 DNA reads TGTGCCAGCAGCGTAGCCCAAGCGGGGGGGAATTCCTACAATGAGCAGTTCTTC. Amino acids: CASSVAQAGGNSYNEQFF.

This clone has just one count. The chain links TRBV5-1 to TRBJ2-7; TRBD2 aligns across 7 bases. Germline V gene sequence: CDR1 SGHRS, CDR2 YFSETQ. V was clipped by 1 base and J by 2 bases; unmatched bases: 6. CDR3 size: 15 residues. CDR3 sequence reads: CASSLHTGTTYEQYF. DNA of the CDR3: TGCGCCAGCAGCTTGCATACCGGGACTACCTACGAGCAGTACTTC.

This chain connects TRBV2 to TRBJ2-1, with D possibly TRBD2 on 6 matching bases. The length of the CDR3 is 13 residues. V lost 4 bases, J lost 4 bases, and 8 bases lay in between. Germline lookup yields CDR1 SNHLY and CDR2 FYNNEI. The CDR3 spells CASSVRGYNEQFF. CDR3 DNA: TGTGCCAGCAGTGTACGGGGGTACAATGAGCAGTTCTTC.

The CDR3: CASSSPTGDTEAFF. In DNA, the CDR3 is TGTGCCAGCAGCTCTCCGACAGGGGACACTGAAGCTTTCTTT. The genes are TRBV5-4 and TRBJ1-1, with 8 bases matching TRBD1. This CDR3 spans 14 amino acids. CDR1 and CDR2 from the germline V gene are SGHNT and YYREEE (reference sequence). After removal of 3 bases from V and 3 bases from J, the junction contained 4 bases not matched to a gene.

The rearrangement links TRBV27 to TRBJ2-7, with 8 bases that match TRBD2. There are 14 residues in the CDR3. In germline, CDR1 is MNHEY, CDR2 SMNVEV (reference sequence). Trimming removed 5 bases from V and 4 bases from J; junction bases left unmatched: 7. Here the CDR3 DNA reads TGTGCCAGCAGTCCCATAGCGGGGTCATACGAGCAGTACTTC. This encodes CASSPIAGSYEQYF.

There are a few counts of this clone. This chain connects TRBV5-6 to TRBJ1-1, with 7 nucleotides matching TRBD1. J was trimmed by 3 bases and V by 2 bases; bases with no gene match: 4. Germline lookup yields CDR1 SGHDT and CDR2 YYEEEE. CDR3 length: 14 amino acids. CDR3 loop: CASSLGGLHTEAFF. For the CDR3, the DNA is TGTGCCAGCAGCTTAGGGGGCTTACACACTGAAGCTTTCTTT.